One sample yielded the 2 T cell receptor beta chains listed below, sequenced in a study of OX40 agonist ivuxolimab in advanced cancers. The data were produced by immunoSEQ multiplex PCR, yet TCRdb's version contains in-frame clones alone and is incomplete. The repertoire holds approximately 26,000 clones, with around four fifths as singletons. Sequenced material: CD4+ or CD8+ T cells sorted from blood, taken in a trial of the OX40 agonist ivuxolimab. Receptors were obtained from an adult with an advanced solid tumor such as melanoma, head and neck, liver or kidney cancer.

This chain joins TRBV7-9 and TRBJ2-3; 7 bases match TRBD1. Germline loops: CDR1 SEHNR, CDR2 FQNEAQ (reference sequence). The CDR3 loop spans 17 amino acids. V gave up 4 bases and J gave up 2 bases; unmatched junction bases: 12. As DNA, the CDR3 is TGTGCCAGCAGCTCCCCTGATAAGGGGGCGGACACAGATACGCAGTATTTT. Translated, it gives CASSSPDKGADTDTQYF.

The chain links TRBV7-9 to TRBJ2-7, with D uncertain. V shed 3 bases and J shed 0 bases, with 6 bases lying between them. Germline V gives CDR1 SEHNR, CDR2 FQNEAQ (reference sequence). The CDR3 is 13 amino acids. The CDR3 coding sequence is TGTGCCAGCAGCTTTGTAATCTCCTACGAGCAGTACTTC. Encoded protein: CASSFVISYEQYF.